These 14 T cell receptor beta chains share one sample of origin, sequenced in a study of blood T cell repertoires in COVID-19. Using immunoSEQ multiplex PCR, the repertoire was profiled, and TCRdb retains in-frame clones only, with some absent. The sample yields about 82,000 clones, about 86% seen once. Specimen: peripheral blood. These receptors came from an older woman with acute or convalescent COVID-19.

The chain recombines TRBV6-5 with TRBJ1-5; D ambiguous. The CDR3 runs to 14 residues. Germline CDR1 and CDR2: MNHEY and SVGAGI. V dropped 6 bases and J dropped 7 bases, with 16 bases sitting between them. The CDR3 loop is CASRSPGWFQPQHF. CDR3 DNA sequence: TGTGCCAGCAGGAGCCCGGGATGGTTCCAGCCCCAGCATTTT.

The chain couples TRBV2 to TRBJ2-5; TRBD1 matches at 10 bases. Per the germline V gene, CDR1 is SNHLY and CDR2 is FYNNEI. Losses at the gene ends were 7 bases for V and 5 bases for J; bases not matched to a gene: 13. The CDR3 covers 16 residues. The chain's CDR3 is CASTLHGTGDSETQYF. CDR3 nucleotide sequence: TGTGCCAGCACCTTGCACGGGACAGGGGATAGCGAGACCCAGTACTTC.

This CDR3 reads CASSQESSGSDGETQYF. CDR3 coding DNA: TGTGCCAGCAGCCAAGAGTCATCCGGGTCCGACGGGGAGACCCAGTACTTC. V gene TRBV4-2 combines with J gene TRBJ2-5; D is unclear. V was clipped by 0 bases and J by 5 bases, with 19 bases between them. Germline V CDR1 and CDR2: LGHNA, YNFKEQ. CDR3 length: 17 residues.

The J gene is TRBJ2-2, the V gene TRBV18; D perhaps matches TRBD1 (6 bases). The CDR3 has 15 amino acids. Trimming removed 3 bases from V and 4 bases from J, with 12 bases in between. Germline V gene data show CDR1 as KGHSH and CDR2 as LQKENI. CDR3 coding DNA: TGTGCCAGCTCACCGGGGGCAGGGGCCACCGGGGAGCTGTTTTTT. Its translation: CASSPGAGATGELFF.

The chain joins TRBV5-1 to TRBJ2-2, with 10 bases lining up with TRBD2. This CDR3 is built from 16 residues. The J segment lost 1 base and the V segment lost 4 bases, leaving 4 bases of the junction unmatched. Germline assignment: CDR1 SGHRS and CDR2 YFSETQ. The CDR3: CASSEGLAQNTGELFF. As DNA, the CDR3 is TGCGCCAGCAGCGAGGGACTAGCGCAGAACACCGGGGAGCTGTTTTTT.

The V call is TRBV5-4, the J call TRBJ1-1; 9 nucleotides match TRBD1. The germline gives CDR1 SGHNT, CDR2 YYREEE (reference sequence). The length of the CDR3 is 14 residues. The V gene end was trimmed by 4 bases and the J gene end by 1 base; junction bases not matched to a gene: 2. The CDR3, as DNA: TGTGCCAGCAGCGTGGGACAGGGGAACACTGAAGCTTTCTTT. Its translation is CASSVGQGNTEAFF.

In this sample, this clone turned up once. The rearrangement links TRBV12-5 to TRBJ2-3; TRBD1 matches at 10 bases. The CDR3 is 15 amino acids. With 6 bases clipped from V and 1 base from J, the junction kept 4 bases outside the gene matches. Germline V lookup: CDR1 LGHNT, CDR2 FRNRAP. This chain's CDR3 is CASGPGTGGTDTQYF. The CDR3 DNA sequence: TGTGCTAGTGGCCCAGGGACAGGGGGCACAGATACGCAGTATTTT.

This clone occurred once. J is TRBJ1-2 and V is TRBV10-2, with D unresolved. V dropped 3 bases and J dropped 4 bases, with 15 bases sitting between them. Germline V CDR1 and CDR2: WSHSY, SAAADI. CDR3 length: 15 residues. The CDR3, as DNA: TGCGCCAGCAGTGATGGGAGAGGGCAGTCCTATGGCTACACCTTC. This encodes CASSDGRGQSYGYTF.

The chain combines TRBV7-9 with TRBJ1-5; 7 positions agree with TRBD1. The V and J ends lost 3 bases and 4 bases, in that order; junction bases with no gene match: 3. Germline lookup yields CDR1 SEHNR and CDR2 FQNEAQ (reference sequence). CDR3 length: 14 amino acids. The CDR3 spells CASSLGTENQPQHF. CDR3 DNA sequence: TGTGCCAGCAGCTTGGGGACAGAGAATCAGCCCCAGCATTTT.

CDR3 sequence reads: CASSSPIGTSGTGTGELFF. In DNA form, the CDR3 reads TGTGCCAGCAGCTCACCAATTGGGACTAGCGGGACTGGGACCGGGGAGCTGTTTTTT. The rearrangement joins TRBV11-3 to TRBJ2-2, with 13 bases lining up with TRBD2. The CDR3 is made up of 19 amino acids. CDR1 is SGHNT and CDR2 is YENEEA in the germline V gene. Trimming cost V 4 bases and J 5 bases; bases outside gene matches: 13.

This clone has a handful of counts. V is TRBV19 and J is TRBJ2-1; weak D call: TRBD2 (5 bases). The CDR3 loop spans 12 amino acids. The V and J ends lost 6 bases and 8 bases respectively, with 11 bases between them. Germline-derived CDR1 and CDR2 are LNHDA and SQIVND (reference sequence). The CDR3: CASSDRTDEQFF. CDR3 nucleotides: TGTGCCAGTAGCGATCGGACTGATGAGCAGTTCTTC.

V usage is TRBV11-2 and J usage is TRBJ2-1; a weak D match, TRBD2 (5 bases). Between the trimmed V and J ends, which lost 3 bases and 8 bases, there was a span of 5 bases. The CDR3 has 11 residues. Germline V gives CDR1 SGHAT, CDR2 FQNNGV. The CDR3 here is CASSFGDEQFF. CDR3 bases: TGTGCCAGCAGCTTCGGGGATGAGCAGTTCTTC.

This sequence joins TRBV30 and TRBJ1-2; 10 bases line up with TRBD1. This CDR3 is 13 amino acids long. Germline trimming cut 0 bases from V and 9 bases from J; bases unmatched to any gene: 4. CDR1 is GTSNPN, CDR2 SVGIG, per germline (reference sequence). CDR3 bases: TGTGCCTGGAGTGTGGGACAGGGGCCGCGCTACACCTTC. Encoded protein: CAWSVGQGPRYTF.

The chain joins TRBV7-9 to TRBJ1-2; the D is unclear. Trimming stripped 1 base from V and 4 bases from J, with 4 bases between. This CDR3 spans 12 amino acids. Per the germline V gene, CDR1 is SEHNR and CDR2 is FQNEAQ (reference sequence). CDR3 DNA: TGTGCCAGCAGCTTAGAGAGCTATGGCTACACCTTC. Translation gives CASSLESYGYTF.